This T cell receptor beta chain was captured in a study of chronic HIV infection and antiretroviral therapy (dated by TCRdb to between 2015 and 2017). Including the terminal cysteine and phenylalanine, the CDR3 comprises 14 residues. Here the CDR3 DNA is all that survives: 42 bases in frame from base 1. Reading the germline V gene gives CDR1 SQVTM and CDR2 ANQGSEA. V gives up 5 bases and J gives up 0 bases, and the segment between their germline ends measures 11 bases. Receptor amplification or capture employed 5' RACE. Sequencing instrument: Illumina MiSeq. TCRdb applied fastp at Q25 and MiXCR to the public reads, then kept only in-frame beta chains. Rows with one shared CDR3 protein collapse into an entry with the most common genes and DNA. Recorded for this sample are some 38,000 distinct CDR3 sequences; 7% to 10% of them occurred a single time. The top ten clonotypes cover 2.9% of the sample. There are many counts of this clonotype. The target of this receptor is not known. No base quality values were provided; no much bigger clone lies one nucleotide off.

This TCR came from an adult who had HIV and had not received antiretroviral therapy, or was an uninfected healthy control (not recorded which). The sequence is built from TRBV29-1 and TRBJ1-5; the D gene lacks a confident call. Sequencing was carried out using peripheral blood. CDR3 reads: CSVFKGDSNQPQHF. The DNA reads TGCAGCGTTTTTAAGGGAGATAGCAATCAGCCCCAGCATTTT.